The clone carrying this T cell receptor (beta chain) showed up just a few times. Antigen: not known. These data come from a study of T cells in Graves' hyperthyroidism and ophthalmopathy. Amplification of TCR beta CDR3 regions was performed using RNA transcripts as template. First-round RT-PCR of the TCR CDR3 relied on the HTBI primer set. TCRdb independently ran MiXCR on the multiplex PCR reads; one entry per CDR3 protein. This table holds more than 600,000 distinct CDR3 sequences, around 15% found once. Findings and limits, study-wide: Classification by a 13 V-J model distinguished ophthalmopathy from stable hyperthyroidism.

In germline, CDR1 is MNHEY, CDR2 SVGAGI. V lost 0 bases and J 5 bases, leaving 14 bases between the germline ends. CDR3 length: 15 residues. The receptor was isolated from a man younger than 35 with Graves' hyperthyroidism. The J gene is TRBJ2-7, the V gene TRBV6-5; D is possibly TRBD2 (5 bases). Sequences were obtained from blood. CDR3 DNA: TGTGCCAGCAGTTACTCCCTAGACCTAGCCGACGAGCAGTACTTC. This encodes CASSYSLDLADEQYF.